One and the same sample provided the 10 T cell receptor beta chains below, sequenced in a study of shared clonotypes between healthy human individuals. The protocol was immunoSEQ multiplex PCR, while the TCRdb copy is restricted to in-frame clones and leaves out a portion. Of millions of clones listed, more than 85% are singletons. Sequenced input: naive CD4+ T cells from PBMCs. Subset noted: CD45RA+ positively selected. These receptors all stem from a man between 18 and 29 years old in good health. Some clones in this sample may be carry-over from other donors' samples.

In nucleotides, the CDR3 is TGTGCCAGCACCTTAGGGGGGTCCCTCTCTGGAAACACCATATATTTT. Its translation is CASTLGGSLSGNTIYF. The genes are TRBV28 and TRBJ1-3, with D perhaps TRBD1 (6 bases). The CDR3 spans 16 residues. V gave up 7 bases and J gave up 0 bases, with 16 bases separating them. CDR1 and CDR2 from the germline V gene are MDHEN and SYDVKM.

V gene TRBV27 combines with J gene TRBJ2-1; D perhaps matches TRBD1 (5 bases). This CDR3 spans 17 amino acids. CDR1 and CDR2 from the germline V gene are MNHEY and SMNVEV (reference sequence). V dropped 5 bases and J dropped 0 bases, with 17 bases sitting between them. As DNA, the CDR3 is TGTGCCAGCAGTCCAAGGGCCAGGGTGGGCTCCTACAATGAGCAGTTCTTC. Translating gives CASSPRARVGSYNEQFF.

V and J are TRBV6-1 and TRBJ1-5, with 10 bases that match TRBD1. The V gene end was trimmed by 7 bases and the J gene end by 7 bases; junction bases not matched to a gene: 7. Germline V CDR1 and CDR2: MNHNS, SASEGT. CDR3 length: 14 residues. The CDR3 nucleotides read TGTGCCAGCACAAGACAGGGGGCCGAGCAGCCCCAGCATTTT. This sequence encodes CASTRQGAEQPQHF.

This clone was observed once. The chain has TRBV11-2 and TRBJ2-5; 7 nucleotides agree with TRBD2. The V segment lost 3 bases and the J segment 1 base; nucleotides outside the gene matches: 5. This CDR3 is built from 15 residues. Germline lookup yields CDR1 SGHAT and CDR2 FQNNGV. CDR3 region: CASSFGTISQETQYF. The CDR3 DNA reads TGTGCCAGCAGCTTCGGGACTATCAGCCAAGAGACCCAGTACTTC.

The genes are TRBV6-1 and TRBJ2-5; 9 bases are shared with TRBD1. The CDR3 sequence is 15 residues long. The V and J ends lost 3 bases and 2 bases, in that order; junction bases with no gene match: 4. The germline gives CDR1 MNHNS, CDR2 SASEGT. For the CDR3, the DNA is TGTGCCAGCAGTGAGGGACAGGGAATACAAGAGACCCAGTACTTC. Encoded protein: CASSEGQGIQETQYF.

This chain connects TRBV6-1 to TRBJ1-1; maybe TRBD1 (6 bases). Germline assignment: CDR1 MNHNS and CDR2 SASEGT. This CDR3 has 14 amino acids. V dropped 2 bases and J dropped 10 bases, with 17 bases sitting between them. The CDR3 spells CASSERATGFSAFF. The CDR3 DNA follows: TGTGCCAGCAGTGAACGTGCTACAGGGTTCTCAGCTTTCTTT.

The chain is built from TRBV15 and TRBJ2-2; TRBD1 aligns across 7 bases. V was pared by 0 bases and J by 4 bases, with 2 bases of the junction left unmatched. CDR3 length: 15 residues. CDR1 is LNHNV and CDR2 is YYDKDF in the germline V gene (reference sequence). This chain's CDR3 is CATSRDNRGTGELFF. The CDR3 DNA follows: TGTGCCACCAGCAGAGATAACAGGGGCACCGGGGAGCTGTTTTTT.

The V gene is TRBV29-1, the J gene TRBJ2-5, with D tentatively TRBD2 (5 bases). Germline assignment: CDR1 SQVTM and CDR2 ANQGSEA. The CDR3 contains 13 residues. V shed 6 bases and J shed 0 bases, with 11 bases lying between them. The CDR3 protein is CSVIGLYQETQYF. CDR3 in DNA: TGCAGCGTCATAGGACTGTACCAAGAGACCCAGTACTTC.

The chain recombines TRBV5-1 with TRBJ2-2, with D possibly TRBD1 on 5 matching bases. Germline CDR1 reads SGHRS; CDR2 reads YFSETQ. The CDR3 sequence is 16 residues long. The V end was cut by 2 bases, the J end by 3 bases, with 14 bases between. CDR3 nucleotide sequence: TGCGCCAGCAGCTTAACAGGCCGGGCAGACACCGGGGAGCTGTTTTTT. It specifies CASSLTGRADTGELFF.

The chain joins TRBV2 to TRBJ2-1, with 7 bases identical to TRBD1. CDR3 length: 13 amino acids. From germline, CDR1 is SNHLY and CDR2 FYNNEI. With V trimmed by 8 bases and J by 7 bases, 8 bases remained unmatched. The CDR3 loop reads CASFNRGGNEQFF. CDR3 DNA: TGTGCCAGCTTCAACAGGGGTGGGAATGAGCAGTTCTTC.